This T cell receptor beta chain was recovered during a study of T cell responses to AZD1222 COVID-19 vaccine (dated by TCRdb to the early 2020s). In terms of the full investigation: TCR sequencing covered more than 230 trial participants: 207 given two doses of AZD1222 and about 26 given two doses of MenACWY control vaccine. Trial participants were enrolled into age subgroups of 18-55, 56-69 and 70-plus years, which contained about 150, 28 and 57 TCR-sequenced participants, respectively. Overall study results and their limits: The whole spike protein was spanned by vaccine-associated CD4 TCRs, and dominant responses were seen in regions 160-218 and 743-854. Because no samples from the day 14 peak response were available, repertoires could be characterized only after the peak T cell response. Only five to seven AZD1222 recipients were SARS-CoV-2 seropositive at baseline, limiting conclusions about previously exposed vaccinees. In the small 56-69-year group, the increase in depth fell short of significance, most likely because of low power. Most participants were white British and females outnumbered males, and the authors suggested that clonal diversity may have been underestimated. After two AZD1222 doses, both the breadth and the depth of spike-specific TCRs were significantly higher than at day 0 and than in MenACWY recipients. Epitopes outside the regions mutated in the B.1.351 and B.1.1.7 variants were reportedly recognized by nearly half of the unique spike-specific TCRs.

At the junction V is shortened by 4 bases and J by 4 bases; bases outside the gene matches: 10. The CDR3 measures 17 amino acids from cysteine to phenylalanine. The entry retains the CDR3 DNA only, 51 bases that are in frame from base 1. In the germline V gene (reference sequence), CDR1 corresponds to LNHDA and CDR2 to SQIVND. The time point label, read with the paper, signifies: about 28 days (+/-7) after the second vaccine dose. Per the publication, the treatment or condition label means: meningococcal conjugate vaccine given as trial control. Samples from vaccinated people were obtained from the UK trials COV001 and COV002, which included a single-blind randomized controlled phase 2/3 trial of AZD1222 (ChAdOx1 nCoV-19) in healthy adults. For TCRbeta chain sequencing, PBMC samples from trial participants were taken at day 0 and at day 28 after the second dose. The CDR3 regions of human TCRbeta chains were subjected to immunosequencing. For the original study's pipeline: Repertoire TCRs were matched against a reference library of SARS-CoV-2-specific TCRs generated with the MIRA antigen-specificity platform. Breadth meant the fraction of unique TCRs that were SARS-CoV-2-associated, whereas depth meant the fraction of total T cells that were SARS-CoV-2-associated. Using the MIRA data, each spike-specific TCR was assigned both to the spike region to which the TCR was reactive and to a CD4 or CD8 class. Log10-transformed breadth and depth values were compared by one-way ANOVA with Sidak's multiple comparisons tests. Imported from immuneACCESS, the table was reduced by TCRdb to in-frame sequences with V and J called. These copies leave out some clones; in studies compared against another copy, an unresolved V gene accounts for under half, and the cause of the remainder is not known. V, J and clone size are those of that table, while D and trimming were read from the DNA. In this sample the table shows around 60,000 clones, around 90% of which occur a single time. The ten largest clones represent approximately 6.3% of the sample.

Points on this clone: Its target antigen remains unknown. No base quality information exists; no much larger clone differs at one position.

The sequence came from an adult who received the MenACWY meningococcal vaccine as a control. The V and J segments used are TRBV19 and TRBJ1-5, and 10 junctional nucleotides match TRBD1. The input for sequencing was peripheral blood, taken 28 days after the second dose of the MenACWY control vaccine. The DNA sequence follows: TGTGCCAGTAGTAGTCAGGCGGGACAGGGGTCAAATCAGCCCCAGCATTTT. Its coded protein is CASSSQAGQGSNQPQHF.